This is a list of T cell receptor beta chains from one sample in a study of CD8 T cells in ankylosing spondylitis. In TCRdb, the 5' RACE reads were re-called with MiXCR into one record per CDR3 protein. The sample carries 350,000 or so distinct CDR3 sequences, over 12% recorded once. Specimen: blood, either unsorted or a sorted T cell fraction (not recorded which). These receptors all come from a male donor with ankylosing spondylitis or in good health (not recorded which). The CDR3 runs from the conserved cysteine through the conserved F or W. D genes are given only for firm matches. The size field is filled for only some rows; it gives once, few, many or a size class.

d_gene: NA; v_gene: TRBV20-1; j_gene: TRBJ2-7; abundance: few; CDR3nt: TGCAGTGCTAAGGTCCGGGTGGCTGAGCAGTACTTC; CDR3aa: CSAKVRVAEQYF
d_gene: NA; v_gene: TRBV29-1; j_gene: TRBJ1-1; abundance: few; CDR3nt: TGCAGCGTTCGGACAGAGAGAGACACTGAAGCTTTCTTT; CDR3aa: CSVRTERDTEAFF
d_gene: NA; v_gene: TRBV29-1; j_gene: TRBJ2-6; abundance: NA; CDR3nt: TGCAGCGTCCTTTGGAGCGGCCCCAGTAACTCTGGGGCCAACGTCCTGACTTTC; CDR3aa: CSVLWSGPSNSGANVLTF
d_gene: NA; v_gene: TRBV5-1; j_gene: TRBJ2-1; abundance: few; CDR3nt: TGCGCCAGCAGCTTGCCCGGGAGTGGTGGCAATGAGCAGTTCTTC; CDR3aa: CASSLPGSGGNEQFF
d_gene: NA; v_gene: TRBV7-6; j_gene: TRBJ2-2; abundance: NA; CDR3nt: TGTGCCAGCACCCCCAGACCGGCAGGGAACACCGGGGAGCTGTTTTTT; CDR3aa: CASTPRPAGNTGELFF
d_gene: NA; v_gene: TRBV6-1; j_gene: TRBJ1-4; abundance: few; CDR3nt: TGTGCCTGCAACCGGGACATGGAGAATGAAAAACTGTTTTTT; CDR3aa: CACNRDMENEKLFF
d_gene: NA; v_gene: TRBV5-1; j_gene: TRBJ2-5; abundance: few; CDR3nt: TGCGCCAGCAGCCCGTCCGCGGGACAAGAGACCCAGTACTTC; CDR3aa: CASSPSAGQETQYF
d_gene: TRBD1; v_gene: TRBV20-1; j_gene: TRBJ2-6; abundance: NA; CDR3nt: TGCAGTGCTAGTAGGACAGGCTCTGGGGCCAACGTCCTGACTTTC; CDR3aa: CSASRTGSGANVLTF
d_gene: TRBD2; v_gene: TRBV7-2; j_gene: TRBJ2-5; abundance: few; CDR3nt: TGTGCCAGCAGCTTAATTACTAGCGGTCTTGGGACCCAGTACTTC; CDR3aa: CASSLITSGLGTQYF
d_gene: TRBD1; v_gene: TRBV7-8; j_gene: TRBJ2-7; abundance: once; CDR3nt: TGTGCCAGCAGCGAAGGGACAGGGGTTAGTTCCTACGAGCAGTACTTC; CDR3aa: CASSEGTGVSSYEQYF
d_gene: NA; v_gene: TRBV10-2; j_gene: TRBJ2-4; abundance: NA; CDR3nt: TGCGCCAGCAGTGAGGGACAGTCGAACATTCAGTACTTC; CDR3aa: CASSEGQSNIQYF
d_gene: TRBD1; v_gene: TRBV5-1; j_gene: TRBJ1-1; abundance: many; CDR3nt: TGCGCCAGCAGCTTGAAGCCGGGACAGGGGGCGGGAGCGAACACTGAAGCTTTCTTT; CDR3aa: CASSLKPGQGAGANTEAFF
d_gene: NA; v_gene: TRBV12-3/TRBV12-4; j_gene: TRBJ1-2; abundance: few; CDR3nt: TGTGCCAGCAGTTTAAGGGAGGGGGACCATGGCTACACCTTC; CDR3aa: CASSLREGDHGYTF
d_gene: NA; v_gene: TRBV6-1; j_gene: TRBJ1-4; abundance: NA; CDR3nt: TGTGCCAGCAGGCCCGAGGGGAGAGAAAAACTGTTTTTT; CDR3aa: CASRPEGREKLFF
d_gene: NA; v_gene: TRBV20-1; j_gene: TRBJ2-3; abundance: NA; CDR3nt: TGCAGTGCTAGAGATCGGCGGCTCTTGGATACGCAGTATTTT; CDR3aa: CSARDRRLLDTQYF
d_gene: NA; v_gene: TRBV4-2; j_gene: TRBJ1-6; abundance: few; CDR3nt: TGTGCCAGCAGCCAAGAATTACCGAGTAATTCACCCCTCCACTTT; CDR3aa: CASSQELPSNSPLHF
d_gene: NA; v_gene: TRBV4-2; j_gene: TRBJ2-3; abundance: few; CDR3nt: TGTGCCAGCAGCCAAGACCCGCTGGGAAGGAGCACAGATACGCAGTATTTT; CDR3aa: CASSQDPLGRSTDTQYF
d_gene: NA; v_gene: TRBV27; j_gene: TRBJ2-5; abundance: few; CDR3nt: TGTGCCAGCAGTTTATCGACTAGGGGGTCGGAGACCCAGTACTTC; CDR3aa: CASSLSTRGSETQYF
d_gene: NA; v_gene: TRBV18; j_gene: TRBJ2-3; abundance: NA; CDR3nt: TGTGCCAGCTCACCGTTTATAACAGATACGCAGTATTTT; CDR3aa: CASSPFITDTQYF
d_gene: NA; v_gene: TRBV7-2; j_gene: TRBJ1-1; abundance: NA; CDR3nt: TGTGCCAGCAGCTTAGCGGTGGGTCTGAACACTGAAGCTTTCTTT; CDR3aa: CASSLAVGLNTEAFF
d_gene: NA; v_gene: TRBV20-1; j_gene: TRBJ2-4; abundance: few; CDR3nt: TGCAGTGCTTTACTAGGGAACATTCAGTACTTC; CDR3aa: CSALLGNIQYF
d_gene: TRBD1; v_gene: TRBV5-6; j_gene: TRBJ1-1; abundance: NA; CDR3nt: TGTGCCAGCAGCTTGCTGGACAGGGATTACGAAGCTTTCTTT; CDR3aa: CASSLLDRDYEAFF
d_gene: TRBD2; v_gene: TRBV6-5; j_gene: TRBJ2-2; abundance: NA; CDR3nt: TGTGCCAGCAGTTACTCTGGCTTACTAGCGGGGGGAATAGGGGAGCTGTTTTTT; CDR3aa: CASSYSGLLAGGIGELFF
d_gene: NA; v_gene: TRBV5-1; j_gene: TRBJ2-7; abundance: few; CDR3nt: TGCGCCAGCAGCTTGGCAAACAAACCCCCCTACGAGCAGTACTTC; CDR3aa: CASSLANKPPYEQYF
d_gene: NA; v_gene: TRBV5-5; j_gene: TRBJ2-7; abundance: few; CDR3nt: TGTGCCAGCAGCTTAAGCGGGCTGGGCTACGAGCAGTACTTC; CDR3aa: CASSLSGLGYEQYF
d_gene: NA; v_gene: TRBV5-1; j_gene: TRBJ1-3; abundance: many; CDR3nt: TGCGCCAGCAAAAATACGGATGGAAACACCATATATTTT; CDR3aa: CASKNTDGNTIYF
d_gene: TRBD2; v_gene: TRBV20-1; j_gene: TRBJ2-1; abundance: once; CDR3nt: TGCAGTGCTAGGAAGATGGTAGCGGGAGTGTCCTCCTACAATGAGCAGTTCTTC; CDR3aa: CSARKMVAGVSSYNEQFF
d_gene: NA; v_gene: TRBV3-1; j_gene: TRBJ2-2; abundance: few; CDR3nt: TGTGCCAGCAGCCAAGCTGCGGGGACGAACACCGGGGAGCTGTTTTTT; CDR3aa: CASSQAAGTNTGELFF
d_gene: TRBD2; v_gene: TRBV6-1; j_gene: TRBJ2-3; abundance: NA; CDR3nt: TGTGCCAGCAGTGAGGGGGTGGGACTATCAGCGGATACGCAGTATTTT; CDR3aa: CASSEGVGLSADTQYF
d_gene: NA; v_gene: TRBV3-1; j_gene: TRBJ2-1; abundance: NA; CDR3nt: TGTGCCAGCAGCCAAGATATGGGCGTACCCTACAATGAGCAGTTCTTC; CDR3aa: CASSQDMGVPYNEQFF
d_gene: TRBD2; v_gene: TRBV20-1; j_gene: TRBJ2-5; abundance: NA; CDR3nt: TGCGCTGGCTCTAGCGGGAGCACCCAAGAGACCCAGTACTTC; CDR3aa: CAGSSGSTQETQYF
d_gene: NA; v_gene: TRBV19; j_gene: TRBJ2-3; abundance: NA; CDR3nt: TGTGCCAGTAGACATCGGGGGCGAAGCACAGATACGCAGTATTTT; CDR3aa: CASRHRGRSTDTQYF
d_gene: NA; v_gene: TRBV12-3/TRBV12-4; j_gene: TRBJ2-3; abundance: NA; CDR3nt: TGTGCCAGCAGTTTACGAGCCGTAGATACGCAGTATTTT; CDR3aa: CASSLRAVDTQYF
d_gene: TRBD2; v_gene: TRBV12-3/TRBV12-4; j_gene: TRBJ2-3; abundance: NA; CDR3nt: TGTGCCAGCAGTTCCAGCGGGAGAATGAGCACAGATACGCAGTATTTT; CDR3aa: CASSSSGRMSTDTQYF
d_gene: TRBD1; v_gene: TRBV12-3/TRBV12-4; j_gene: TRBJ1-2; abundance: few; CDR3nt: TGTGCCAGCAGTTTACGGGACAGACAGATTCATTATGGCTACACCTTC; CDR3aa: CASSLRDRQIHYGYTF
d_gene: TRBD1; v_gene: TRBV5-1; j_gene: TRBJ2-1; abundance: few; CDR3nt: TGCGCCAGCAGCCCGACAGGGATCGCGGCCTACAATGAGCAGTTCTTC; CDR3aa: CASSPTGIAAYNEQFF
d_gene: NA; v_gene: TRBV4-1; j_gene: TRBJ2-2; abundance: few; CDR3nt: TGCGCCAGCAGCCAAGATCCACGAGTGAACACCGGGGAGCTGTTTTTT; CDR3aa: CASSQDPRVNTGELFF
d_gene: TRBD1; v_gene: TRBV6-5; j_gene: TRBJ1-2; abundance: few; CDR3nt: TGTGCCAGCAGTTCGGGGACAGGGAAGGGCTCTAACTATGGCTACACCTTC; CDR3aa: CASSSGTGKGSNYGYTF
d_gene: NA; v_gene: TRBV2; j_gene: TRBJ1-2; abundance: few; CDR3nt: TGTGCCAGCGGGGGAAAGGACACATTTAACTATGGCTACACCTTC; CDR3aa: CASGGKDTFNYGYTF
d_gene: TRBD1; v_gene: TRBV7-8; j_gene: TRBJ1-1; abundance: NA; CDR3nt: TGTGCCAGCAGCTTAGCGGCCGGGACAGGGGGCCTTACGGCTTTCTTT; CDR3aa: CASSLAAGTGGLTAFF
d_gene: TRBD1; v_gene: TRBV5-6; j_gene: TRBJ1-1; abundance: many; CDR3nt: TGTGCCAGCAGCTGGGGTCCGGGACAGGGGACGGTAGCTTTCTTT; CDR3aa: CASSWGPGQGTVAFF
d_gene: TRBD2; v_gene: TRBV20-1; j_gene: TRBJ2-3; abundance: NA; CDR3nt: TGCAGTGCTAGTGTGGGTAGCGGGGGCACAGATACGCAGTATTTT; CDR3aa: CSASVGSGGTDTQYF
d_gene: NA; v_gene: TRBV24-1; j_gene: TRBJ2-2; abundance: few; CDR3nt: TGTGCCACCAGTGATCCCGTCTCCCCCGGGGAGCTGTTTTTT; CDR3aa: CATSDPVSPGELFF
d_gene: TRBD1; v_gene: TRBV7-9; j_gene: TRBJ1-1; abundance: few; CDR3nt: TGTGCCAGCAGCTTTGCCTCCGGGACAGGGGGCACTGAAGCTTTCTTT; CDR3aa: CASSFASGTGGTEAFF
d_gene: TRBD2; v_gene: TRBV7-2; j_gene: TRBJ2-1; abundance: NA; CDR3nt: TGTGCCAGCAGCATCCTAGCGGGGAGCTCCTACAATGAGCAGTTCTTC; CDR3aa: CASSILAGSSYNEQFF
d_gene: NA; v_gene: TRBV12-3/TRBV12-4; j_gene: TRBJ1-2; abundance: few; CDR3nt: TGTGCCAGCAGTGGACGGACGGGGGGCTACACCTTC; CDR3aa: CASSGRTGGYTF
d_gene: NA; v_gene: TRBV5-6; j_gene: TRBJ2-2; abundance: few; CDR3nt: TGTGCCAGCAGCCCAGGGGGCGGGAGTGCTTACACCGGGGAGCTGTTTTTT; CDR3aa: CASSPGGGSAYTGELFF
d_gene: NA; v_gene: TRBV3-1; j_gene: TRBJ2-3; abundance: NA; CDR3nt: TGTGCCAGCAGCCAAGAAGCCGGTGTCCGCGCAACGCAGTATTTT; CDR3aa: CASSQEAGVRATQYF
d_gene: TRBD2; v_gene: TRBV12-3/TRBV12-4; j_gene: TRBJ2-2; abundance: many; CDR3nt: TGTGCCTATAGCGGGAGGGCCGATAACGCCGGGGAGCTGTTTTTT; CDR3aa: CAYSGRADNAGELFF
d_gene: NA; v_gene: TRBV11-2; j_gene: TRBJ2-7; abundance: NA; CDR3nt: TGTGCCAGCAGCTTATCGGCCGGGACGGGCATCTACGAGCAGTACTTC; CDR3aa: CASSLSAGTGIYEQYF
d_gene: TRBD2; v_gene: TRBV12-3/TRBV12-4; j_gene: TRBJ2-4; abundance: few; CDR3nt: TGTGCCAGCAGGCTAGCGGGATTAGCCAAAAACATTCAGTACTTC; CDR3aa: CASRLAGLAKNIQYF
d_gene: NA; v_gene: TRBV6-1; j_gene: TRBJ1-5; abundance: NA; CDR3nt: TGTGCCAGCAGTACCCAACAGGGTAATAGCAATCAGCCCCAGCATTTT; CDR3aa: CASSTQQGNSNQPQHF
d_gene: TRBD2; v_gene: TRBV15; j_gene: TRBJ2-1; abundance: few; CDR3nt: TGTGCCACCAGCGGGGGACTAGCGGGAGTAGAAGAGCAGTTCTTC; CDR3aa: CATSGGLAGVEEQFF